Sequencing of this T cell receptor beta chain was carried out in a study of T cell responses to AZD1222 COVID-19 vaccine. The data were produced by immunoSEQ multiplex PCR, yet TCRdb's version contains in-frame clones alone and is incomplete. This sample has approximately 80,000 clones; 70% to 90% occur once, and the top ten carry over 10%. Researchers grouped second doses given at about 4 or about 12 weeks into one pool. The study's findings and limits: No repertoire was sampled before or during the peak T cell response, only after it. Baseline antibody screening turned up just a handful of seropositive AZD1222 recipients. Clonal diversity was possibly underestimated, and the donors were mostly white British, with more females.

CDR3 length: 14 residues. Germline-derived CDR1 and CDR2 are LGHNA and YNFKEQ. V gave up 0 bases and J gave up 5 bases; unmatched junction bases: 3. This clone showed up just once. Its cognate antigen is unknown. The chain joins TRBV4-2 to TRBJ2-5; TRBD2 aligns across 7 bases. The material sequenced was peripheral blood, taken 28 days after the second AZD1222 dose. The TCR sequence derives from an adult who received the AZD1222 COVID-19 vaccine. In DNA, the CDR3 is TGTGCCAGCAGCCAAGATATGGGGGGGGAGACCCAGTACTTC. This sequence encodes CASSQDMGGETQYF.